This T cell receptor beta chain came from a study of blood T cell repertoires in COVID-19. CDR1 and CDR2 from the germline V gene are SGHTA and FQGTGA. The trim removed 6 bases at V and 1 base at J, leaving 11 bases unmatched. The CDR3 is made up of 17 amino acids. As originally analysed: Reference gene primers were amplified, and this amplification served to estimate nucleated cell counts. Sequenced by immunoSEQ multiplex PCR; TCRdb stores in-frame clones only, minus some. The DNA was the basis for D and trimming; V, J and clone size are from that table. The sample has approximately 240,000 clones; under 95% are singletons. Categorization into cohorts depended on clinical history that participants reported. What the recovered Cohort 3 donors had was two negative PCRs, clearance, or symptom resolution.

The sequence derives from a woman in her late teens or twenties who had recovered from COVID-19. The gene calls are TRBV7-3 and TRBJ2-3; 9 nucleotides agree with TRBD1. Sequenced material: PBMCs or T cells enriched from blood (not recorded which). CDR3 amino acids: CASSRYRGPHGTDTQYF. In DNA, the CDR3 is TGTGCCAGCAGTAGATACAGGGGGCCCCACGGCACAGATACGCAGTATTTT.